This is a list of T cell receptor beta chains from one sample in a study of blood T cell repertoires in COVID-19. Only in-frame clones appear in the TCRdb table, and some are missing; sequencing was by immunoSEQ multiplex PCR. The top ten clones hold 10% of a sample with about 130,000 clones, 70% to 90% of them seen once. Sequencing input: peripheral blood. Receptor source: a man in his fifties or sixties with acute or convalescent COVID-19. CDR3s include the opening cysteine and the closing phenylalanine or tryptophan. D genes are given only for firm matches. Expanded clones get a size class; other rows say once, few or many, or leave the size out.

>TRBV5-1|TRBJ1-2|NA|TRBD1
TGCGCCAGCAGCGTGGGACAGGGGTATGGCTACACCTTC
CASSVGQGYGYTF
>TRBV15|TRBJ1-1|once|NA
TGTGCCACCAGCAGAGAGGGGGCGCCAGCTTTCTTT
CATSREGAPAFF
>TRBV19|TRBJ2-7|NA|NA
TGTGCCAGTAGTACGTCCCCGGGGGACTACGAGCAGTACTTC
CASSTSPGDYEQYF
>TRBV3-1/TRBV3-2|TRBJ2-3|once|NA
TGTGCCAGCAGCCATGGCGGGGCGGCAGATACGCAGTATTTT
CASSHGGAADTQYF
>TRBV18|TRBJ1-2|NA|NA
TGTGCCAGCTCACGGACGACAGGCGATAATGGCTACACCTTC
CASSRTTGDNGYTF
>TRBV7-9|TRBJ2-7|NA|NA
TGTGCCAGCAGCTTAGGGCGGGCGTCCTACGAGCAGTACTTC
CASSLGRASYEQYF
>TRBV3-1/TRBV3-2|TRBJ2-1|few|TRBD2
TGTGCCAGCAGCCAAGATCTCACTAGCGGGGAGCTAACTTACTACAATGAGCAGTTCTTC
CASSQDLTSGELTYYNEQFF
>TRBV5-1|TRBJ1-2|once|NA
TGCGCCAGCAGCGAGAACAGAAACAACTATGGCTACACCTTC
CASSENRNNYGYTF
>TRBV19|TRBJ2-1|NA|TRBD2
TGTGCCAGTAGTGCCGGGACTAGCGGATTAAATGAGCAGTTCTTC
CASSAGTSGLNEQFF
>TRBV5-1|TRBJ1-5|NA|TRBD1
TGCGCCAGCAGCTTGGTGACAGGGGGCAATCAGCCCCAGCATTTT
CASSLVTGGNQPQHF
>TRBV4-1|TRBJ2-3|NA|NA
TGCGCCAGCAGCCACCCCGAAGCGCTGAGGACAGATACGCAGTATTTT
CASSHPEALRTDTQYF
>TRBV30|TRBJ1-2|NA|NA
TGTGCCTGGAGTACAAGTCACTATGGCTACACCTTC
CAWSTSHYGYTF
>TRBV18|TRBJ2-4|NA|TRBD2
TGTGCCAGCTCACCGCGACGCGGGAGTCCGGGGGAAAACATTCAGTACTTC
CASSPRRGSPGENIQYF
>TRBV3-1/TRBV3-2|TRBJ1-5|NA|TRBD1
TGTGCCAGCAGCCTGGGGACAGGGAACGATCAGCCCCAGCATTTT
CASSLGTGNDQPQHF
>TRBV3-1/TRBV3-2|TRBJ1-4|NA|TRBD1
TGTGCCAGCAGCCAAGGAGGGGGCAAGATGGAAAAACTGTTTTTT
CASSQGGGKMEKLFF
>TRBV13|TRBJ2-5|once|TRBD1
TGTGCCAGCAGCTCTAACCGACAGGGAGTTCGGACCCAGTACTTC
CASSSNRQGVRTQYF
>TRBV5-1|TRBJ1-1|NA|TRBD1
TGCGCCAGCAGCTTGGGCGACAGGGGGCAAACGGCTTTCTTT
CASSLGDRGQTAFF
>TRBV3-1/TRBV3-2|TRBJ1-1|NA|NA
TGTGCCAGCAGCCAGAGGGGGGGGACTGAAGCTTTCTTT
CASSQRGGTEAFF
>TRBV9|TRBJ2-2|NA|TRBD1
TGTGCCAGCAGCGGGGGGACAGCGAACACCGGGGAGCTGTTTTTT
CASSGGTANTGELFF
>TRBV16|TRBJ1-5|few|NA
TGTGCCAGCAGCCAAACAGGGATCAATCAGCCCCAGCATTTT
CASSQTGINQPQHF
>TRBV28|TRBJ1-6|NA|TRBD1
TGTGCCAGCAGTTTATTACAGGGGTCTAATTCACCCCTCCACTTT
CASSLLQGSNSPLHF
>TRBV7-2|TRBJ2-5|NA|NA
TGTGCCAGCAGCTTAAGGAGGGAGGTGGAGACCCAGTACTTC
CASSLRREVETQYF
>TRBV5-1|TRBJ1-3|few|NA
TGCGCCAGCAGCTTCTCACTTGGGGGGGACACCATATATTTT
CASSFSLGGDTIYF
>TRBV29-1|TRBJ1-5|NA|NA
TGCAGCGACCTAGGGACAAAGAGAAGCAATCAGCCCCAGCATTTT
CSDLGTKRSNQPQHF
>TRBV25-1|TRBJ1-2|NA|NA
TGTGCCAGCAGGGGCGATAACTATGGCTACACCTTC
CASRGDNYGYTF
>TRBV12-3/TRBV12-4|TRBJ1-1|few|NA
TGTGCCACCCACTTGAACACTGAAGCTTTCTTT
CATHLNTEAFF
>TRBV6-5|TRBJ1-2|once|NA
TGTGCCAGCAGGACAGATAACTATGGCTACACCTTC
CASRTDNYGYTF
>TRBV7-2|TRBJ1-1|few|NA
TGTGCCAGCAGCCCAAATCGGGGGTACGCGGGTGCTTTCTTT
CASSPNRGYAGAFF
>TRBV19|TRBJ2-3|NA|TRBD1
TGTGCCAGTAGTACCTACGTGACAGGGGGAGATACGCAGTATTTT
CASSTYVTGGDTQYF
>TRBV5-1|TRBJ1-3|NA|TRBD1
TGCGCCAGCAGCAGTTCGGGACAGAACTCTGGAAACACCATATATTTT
CASSSSGQNSGNTIYF
>TRBV2|TRBJ1-2|NA|NA
TGTGCCAGCGCTGGGTCCGGGGACGGGAGGTTCGGCTACACCTTC
CASAGSGDGRFGYTF
>TRBV2|TRBJ2-5|NA|TRBD2
TGTGCCGGAAAGGGCAAGGCGGGAGGGTACCAAGAGACCCAGTACTTC
CAGKGKAGGYQETQYF
>TRBV14|TRBJ2-1|few|TRBD2
TGTGCCAGCAGCCAAGATCGACTAGCGGGGTACAATGAGCAGTTCTTC
CASSQDRLAGYNEQFF
>TRBV7-9|TRBJ2-7|NA|NA
TGTGCCAGCAGCTTAGCGGGGCCTGACGAGCAGTACTTC
CASSLAGPDEQYF
>TRBV19|TRBJ1-1|NA|TRBD1
TGTGCCAGTAGTATCCTCCGACAGGGGGCTAACACTGAAGCTTTCTTT
CASSILRQGANTEAFF
>TRBV5-1|TRBJ2-3|NA|TRBD2
TGCGCCAGCAGCGCCGCGTCTAGCGGGGACTCGGATACGCAGTATTTT
CASSAASSGDSDTQYF
>TRBV9|TRBJ1-4|NA|NA
TGTGCCAGCAGCTTTCCGGCCGGAGGGGGGGGTAATGAAAAACTGTTTTTT
CASSFPAGGGGNEKLFF